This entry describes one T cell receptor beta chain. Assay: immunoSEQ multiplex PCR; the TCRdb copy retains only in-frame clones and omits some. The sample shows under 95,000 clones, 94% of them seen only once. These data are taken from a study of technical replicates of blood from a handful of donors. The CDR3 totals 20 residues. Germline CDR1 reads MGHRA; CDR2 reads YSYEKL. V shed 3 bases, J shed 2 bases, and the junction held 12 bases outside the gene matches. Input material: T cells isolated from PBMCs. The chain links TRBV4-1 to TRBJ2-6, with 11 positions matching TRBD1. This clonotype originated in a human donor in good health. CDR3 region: CASSQHAPGQGAAGANVLTF. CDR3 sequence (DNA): TGCGCCAGCAGCCAGCATGCCCCCGGACAGGGGGCGGCTGGGGCCAACGTCCTGACTTTC.